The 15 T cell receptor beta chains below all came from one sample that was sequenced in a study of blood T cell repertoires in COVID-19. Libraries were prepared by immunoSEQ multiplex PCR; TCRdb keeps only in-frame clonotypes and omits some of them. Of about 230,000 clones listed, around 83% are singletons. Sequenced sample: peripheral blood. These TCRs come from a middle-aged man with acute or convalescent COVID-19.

CDR3 sequence: CASSKPGGVGNEQFF. The CDR3 DNA follows: TGCGCCAGCAGTAAACCCGGCGGGGTGGGGAATGAGCAGTTCTTC. The J gene is TRBJ2-1, the V gene TRBV10-2, with TRBD2 as a possible D gene (6 bases). This CDR3 spans 15 amino acids. The V gene's germline CDR1 is WSHSY and CDR2 SAAADI. Trimming took 5 bases from V and 7 from J, leaving 18 bases between them.

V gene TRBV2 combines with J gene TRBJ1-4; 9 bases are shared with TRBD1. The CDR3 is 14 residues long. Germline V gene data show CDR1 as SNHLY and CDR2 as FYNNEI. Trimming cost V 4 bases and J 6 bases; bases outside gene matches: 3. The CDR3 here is CASSVDRGDEKLFF. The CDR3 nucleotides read TGTGCCAGCAGTGTCGACAGGGGGGATGAAAAACTGTTTTTT.

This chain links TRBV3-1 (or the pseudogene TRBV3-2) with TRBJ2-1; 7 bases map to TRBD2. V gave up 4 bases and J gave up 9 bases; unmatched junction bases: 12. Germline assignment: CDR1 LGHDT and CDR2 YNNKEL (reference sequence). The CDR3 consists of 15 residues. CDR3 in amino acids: CASSLGLSRMSEQFF. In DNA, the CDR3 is TGTGCCAGCAGCCTGGGACTATCGCGAATGAGTGAGCAGTTCTTC.

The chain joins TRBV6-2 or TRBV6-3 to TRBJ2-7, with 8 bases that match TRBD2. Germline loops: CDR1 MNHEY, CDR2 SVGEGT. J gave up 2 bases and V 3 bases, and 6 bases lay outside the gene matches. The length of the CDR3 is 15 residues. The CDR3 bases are TGTGCCAGCAGTTATCCGGGACTAGGGGCCTACGAGCAGTACTTC. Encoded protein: CASSYPGLGAYEQYF.

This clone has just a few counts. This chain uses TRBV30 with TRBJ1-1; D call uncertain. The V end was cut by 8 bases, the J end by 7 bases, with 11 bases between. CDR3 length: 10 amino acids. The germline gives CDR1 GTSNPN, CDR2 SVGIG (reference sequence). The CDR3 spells CAAEEFEAFF. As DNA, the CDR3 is TGTGCCGCCGAGGAGTTTGAAGCTTTCTTT.

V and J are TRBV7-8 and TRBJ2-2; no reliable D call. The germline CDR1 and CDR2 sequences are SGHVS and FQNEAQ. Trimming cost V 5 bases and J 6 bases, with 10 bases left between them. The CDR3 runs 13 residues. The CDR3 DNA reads TGTGCCAGCAGCCCCCCTCTTTCCGGGGAGCTGTTTTTT. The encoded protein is CASSPPLSGELFF.

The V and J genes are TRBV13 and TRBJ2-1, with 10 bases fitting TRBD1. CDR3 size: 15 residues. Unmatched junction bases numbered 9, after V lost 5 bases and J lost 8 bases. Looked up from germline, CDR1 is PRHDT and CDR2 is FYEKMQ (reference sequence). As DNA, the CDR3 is TGTGCCAGCAGCGAGGGGGGACAGGGGATCCATGAGCAGTTCTTC. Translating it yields CASSEGGQGIHEQFF.

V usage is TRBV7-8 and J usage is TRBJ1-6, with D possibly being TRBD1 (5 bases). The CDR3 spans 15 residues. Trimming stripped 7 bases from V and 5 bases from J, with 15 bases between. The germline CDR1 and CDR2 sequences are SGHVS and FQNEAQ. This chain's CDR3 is CASKPRAGHNSPLHF. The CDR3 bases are TGTGCCAGCAAACCCAGGGCCGGACATAATTCACCCCTCCACTTT.

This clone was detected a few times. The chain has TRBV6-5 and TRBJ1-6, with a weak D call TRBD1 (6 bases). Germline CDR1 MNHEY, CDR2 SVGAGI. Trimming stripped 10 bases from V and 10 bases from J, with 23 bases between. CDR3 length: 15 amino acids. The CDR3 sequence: CATRGGSRVGSPLHF. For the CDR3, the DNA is TGTGCCACCAGGGGAGGGAGTCGCGTAGGATCACCCCTCCACTTT.

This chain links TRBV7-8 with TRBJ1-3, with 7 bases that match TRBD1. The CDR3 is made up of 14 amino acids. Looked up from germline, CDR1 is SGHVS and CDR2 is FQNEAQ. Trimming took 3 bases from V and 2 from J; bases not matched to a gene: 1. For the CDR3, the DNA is TGTGCCAGCAGCTTCAGGGGGGCTGGAAACACCATATATTTT. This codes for CASSFRGAGNTIYF.

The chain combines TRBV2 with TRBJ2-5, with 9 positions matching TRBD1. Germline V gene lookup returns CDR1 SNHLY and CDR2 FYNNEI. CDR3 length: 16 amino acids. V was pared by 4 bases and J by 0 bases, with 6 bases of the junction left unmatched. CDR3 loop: CASSGGQGNNQETQYF. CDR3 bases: TGTGCCAGCAGTGGGGGACAGGGAAATAACCAAGAGACCCAGTACTTC.

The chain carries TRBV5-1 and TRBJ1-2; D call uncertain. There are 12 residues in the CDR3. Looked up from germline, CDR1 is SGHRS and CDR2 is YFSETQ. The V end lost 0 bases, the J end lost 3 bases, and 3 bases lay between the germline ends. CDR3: CASSLADYGYTF. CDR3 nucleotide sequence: TGCGCCAGCAGCTTGGCAGACTATGGCTACACCTTC.

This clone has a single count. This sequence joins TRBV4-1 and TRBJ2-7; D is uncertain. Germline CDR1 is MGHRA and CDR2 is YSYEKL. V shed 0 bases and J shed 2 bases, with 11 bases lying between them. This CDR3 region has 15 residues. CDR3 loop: CASSQEVAQPYEQYF. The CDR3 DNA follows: TGCGCCAGCAGCCAAGAGGTAGCTCAGCCCTACGAGCAGTACTTC.

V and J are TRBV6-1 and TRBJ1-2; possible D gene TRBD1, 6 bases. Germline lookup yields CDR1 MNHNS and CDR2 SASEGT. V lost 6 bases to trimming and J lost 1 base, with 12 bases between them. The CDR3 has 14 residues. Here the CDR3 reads CASSETGNNYGYTF. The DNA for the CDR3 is TGTGCCAGCAGCGAGACAGGAAATAACTATGGCTACACCTTC.

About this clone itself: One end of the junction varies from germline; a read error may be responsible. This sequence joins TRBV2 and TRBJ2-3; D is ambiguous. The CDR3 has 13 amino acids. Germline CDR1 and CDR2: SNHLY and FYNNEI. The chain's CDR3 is CASSHRPTDTQYF. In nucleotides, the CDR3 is TGTGCCAGCAGTCATAGACCCACAGATACACAGTATTTT.